These 14 T cell receptor beta chains came from one sample sequenced in a study of blood T cell repertoires in COVID-19 (dated by TCRdb to about 2020). Library prep was done by the immunoSEQ multiplex PCR assay. TCRdb carries this immuneACCESS record with in-frame sequences only. Its versions omit some clonotypes, under half of them owing to an unresolved V gene in the studies checked, with the rest unexplained. This sample holds about 140,000 clones; 84% were observed only once. Together, the top ten hold 8% to 10% of the sample. Sequencing used peripheral blood. The receptors were gathered from an elderly woman in a cohort sampled during active or convalescent COVID-19.

In its sample, this clone was seen a few times. The chain employs TRBV19 and TRBJ1-6; 9 bases line up with TRBD1. The CDR3 has 12 amino acids. Unmatched junction bases numbered 4, after V lost 8 bases and J lost 11 bases. Germline lookup yields CDR1 LNHDA and CDR2 SQIVND (reference sequence). The CDR3 loop is CASGWDRAPLHF. CDR3 DNA sequence: TGTGCCAGTGGTTGGGACAGGGCACCCCTCCACTTT. Full variable domain (rest looked up from reference TRBV19 and TRBJ1-6): DGGITQSPKYLFRKEGQNVTLSCEQNLNHDAMYWYRQDPGQGLRLIYYSQIVNDFQKGDIAEGYSVSREKKESFPLTVTSAQKNPTAFYLCASGWDRAPLHFGNGTRLTVT.

This clone was seen only once. V gene TRBV30 combines with J gene TRBJ2-7; 13 bases align to TRBD2. The CDR3 extends over 19 amino acids. Trimming at V came to 2 bases and at J to 3 bases, leaving 16 bases not matched to a gene. CDR1 is GTSNPN, CDR2 SVGIG, per germline (reference sequence). For the CDR3, the DNA is TGTGCCTGGAGTCCGACGACTAGCGGGGGGCCCTATAAATTCTACGAGCAGTACTTC. Translated: CAWSPTTSGGPYKFYEQYF.

This chain uses TRBV27 with TRBJ1-1, with D possibly matching TRBD1 (6 bases). V was cut by 6 bases and J by 4 bases, with 15 bases left in between. Germline V gene lookup returns CDR1 MNHEY and CDR2 SMNVEV (reference sequence). The CDR3 extends over 14 amino acids. The CDR3 sequence: CASRDRQGTTEAFF. The CDR3 DNA follows: TGTGCCAGCAGGGATAGGCAGGGGACCACTGAAGCTTTCTTT.

The V gene is TRBV23-1, the J gene TRBJ2-7; a weak D match, TRBD2 (6 bases). TRBV23-1 is assigned to the ORF class and has an uncertain function. The CDR3 totals 15 residues. Trimming shortened V by 2 bases and J by 3 bases, and 14 bases separated the two germline ends. As DNA, the CDR3 is TGCGCCAGCAGTCAAGAATGGCGGGGCTACTACGAGCAGTACGTC. Translating gives CASSQEWRGYYEQYV.

The chain couples TRBV28 to TRBJ1-2, with TRBD1 as a possible D gene (6 bases). The CDR3 is 18 residues long. The V end lost 3 bases, the J end lost 2 bases, and 22 bases lay between the germline ends. The germline V gene has CDR1 MDHEN and CDR2 SYDVKM. CDR3 protein: CASSFYGVMGGLNYGYTF. CDR3 in DNA: TGTGCCAGCAGTTTTTACGGGGTCATGGGGGGGCTAAACTATGGCTACACCTTC.

The chain links TRBV2 to TRBJ2-7; maybe TRBD2 (6 bases). Germline loops: CDR1 SNHLY, CDR2 FYNNEI. This CDR3 has 13 amino acids. V was clipped by 7 bases and J by 4 bases, with 14 bases between them. CDR3 sequence (DNA): TGTGCCAGCACCCTGGGACTTTTATACGAGCAGTACTTC. It is translated as CASTLGLLYEQYF.

The chain recombines TRBV24-1 with TRBJ2-3; 8 bases are shared with TRBD1. From germline, CDR1 is KGHDR and CDR2 SFDVKD. The V gene end was trimmed by 3 bases and the J gene end by 0 bases; junction bases not matched to a gene: 4. The CDR3 runs 16 residues. The CDR3, as DNA: TGTGCCACCAGTGATCCGACAGGGGTTAGCACAGATACGCAGTATTTT. This codes for CATSDPTGVSTDTQYF.

V is TRBV5-8 and J is TRBJ1-3; no reliable D call. The CDR3 sequence is 14 residues long. With 1 base removed from V and 0 bases from J, the gap between germline ends came to 5 bases. The germline gives CDR1 SGHTS, CDR2 YDEGEE. Written as DNA, the CDR3 is TGTGCCAGCAGCTTGTTGAGCTCTGGAAACACCATATATTTT. It encodes CASSLLSSGNTIYF. The full variable domain, with the rest looked up from reference TRBV5-8 and TRBJ1-3, is EAGVTQSPTHLIKTRGQQATLRCSPISGHTSVYWYQQALGLGLQFLLWYDEGEERNRGNFPPRFSGRQFPNYSSELNVNALELEDSALYLCASSLLSSGNTIYFGEGSWLTVV.

The chain combines TRBV19 with TRBJ1-4; the match to TRBD1 covers 7 bases. The CDR3 loop spans 17 amino acids. Germline V gives CDR1 LNHDA, CDR2 SQIVND (reference sequence). Germline trimming cut 8 bases from V and 4 bases from J; bases unmatched to any gene: 16. CDR3 sequence (DNA): TGTGCCAGTCGACTCCACCGAGGACAGGCCCTTAATGAAAAACTGTTTTTT. Its translation: CASRLHRGQALNEKLFF.

The chain is built from TRBV6-2 or TRBV6-3 and TRBJ1-5, with a weak D call TRBD1 (5 bases). Looked up from germline, CDR1 is MNHEY and CDR2 is SVGEGT. The germline V and J ends were trimmed by 4 bases and 4 bases, with 11 bases remaining between them. The length of the CDR3 is 14 residues. CDR3 loop: CASSWRGVNQPQHF. The CDR3 nucleotides read TGTGCCAGCAGTTGGAGGGGCGTTAATCAGCCCCAGCATTTT.

V and J are TRBV5-1 and TRBJ2-2; the match to TRBD2 covers 13 bases. From germline, CDR1 is SGHRS and CDR2 YFSETQ. This CDR3 spans 17 amino acids. The V segment lost 4 bases and the J segment 8 bases; nucleotides outside the gene matches: 11. The chain's CDR3 is CASSPSTSGGPGGELFF. The CDR3 bases are TGCGCCAGCAGCCCTTCGACTAGCGGGGGGCCAGGTGGGGAGCTGTTTTTT.

V usage is TRBV4-1 and J usage is TRBJ1-1; the D is unclear. CDR1 and CDR2 (germline): MGHRA, YSYEKL. Deletions cut 4 bases from V and 4 bases from J, with 13 bases between. The CDR3 runs 14 residues. DNA for the CDR3: TGCGCCAGCAGCCCCTACGCCCCGGGCACTGAAGCTTTCTTT. It is translated as CASSPYAPGTEAFF.

The chain joins TRBV7-2 to TRBJ2-2; D might be TRBD1 (5 bases). The CDR3 length is 14 residues. The germline gives CDR1 SGHTA, CDR2 FQGNSA. V was shortened by 9 bases and J by 0 bases, with 11 bases between the two germline ends. CDR3: CASSRTSNTGELFF. CDR3 bases: TGTGCCAGTTCGAGGACATCGAACACCGGGGAGCTGTTTTTT.

This clone has just a few counts. The chain uses TRBV3-1 (or the pseudogene TRBV3-2) and TRBJ2-1; 9 bases match TRBD2. V shed 2 bases, J shed 6 bases, and the junction held 8 bases outside the gene matches. This CDR3 is built from 16 residues. CDR1 is LGHDT and CDR2 is YNNKEL in the germline V gene (reference sequence). CDR3 DNA: TGTGCCAGCAGCCAAAGTGCCGGGACTAGCAGCAATGAGCAGTTCTTC. It translates to CASSQSAGTSSNEQFF.